The T cell receptor (beta chain) described here comes from a study of shared T cell receptors in the human thymus. Germline CDR1 GTSNPN, CDR2 SVGIG (reference sequence). V lost 3 bases, J lost 2 bases, and 21 bases lay in between. The CDR3 has 17 residues. Libraries were prepared by immunoSEQ multiplex PCR; TCRdb keeps only in-frame clonotypes and omits some of them. In the table there are just under 550,000 clones, around 82% of which are singletons. The sample was also linked to a second study, of human thymus T cells. That study adds: From resections taken during corrective heart surgery, the thymus tissue was obtained. Both thymic and peripheral blood repertoires showed apparently biased V and J usage. Related research examined unrelated individuals and reported that their thymic repertoires overlapped highly.

The V call is TRBV30, the J call TRBJ2-3; D remains unclear. The sample taken for sequencing was thymocytes. This clonotype was sampled from a boy under two years old with a congenital heart defect. The CDR3 spells CAWRLVPRAPNTDTQYF. The CDR3 bases are TGTGCCTGGAGACTCGTGCCGCGAGCGCCTAACACAGATACGCAGTATTTT.